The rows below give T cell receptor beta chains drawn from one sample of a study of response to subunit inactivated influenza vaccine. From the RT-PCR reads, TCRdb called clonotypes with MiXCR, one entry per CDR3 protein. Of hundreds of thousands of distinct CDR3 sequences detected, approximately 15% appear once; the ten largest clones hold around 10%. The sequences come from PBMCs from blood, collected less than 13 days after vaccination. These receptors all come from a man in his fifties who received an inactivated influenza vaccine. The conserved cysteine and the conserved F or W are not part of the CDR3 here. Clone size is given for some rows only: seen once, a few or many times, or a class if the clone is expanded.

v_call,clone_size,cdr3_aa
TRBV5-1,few,ASSFDRNGYT
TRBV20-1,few,SARRDRGSSSYNSPLH
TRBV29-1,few,SVRGRNTDTQY
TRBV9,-,ASSVGTTTNEKLF
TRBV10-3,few,AISGTSGSFPTDTQY
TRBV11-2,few,ASSKTPGLADYNEQF
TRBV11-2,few,ASSPRHGVTQETQY
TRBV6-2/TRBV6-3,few,ASRGLAGNENEQY
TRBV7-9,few,ASSLERVKAGELF
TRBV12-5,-,ASGPGVSGDNEQF